The 25 T cell receptor beta chains below all came from one sample that was sequenced in a study of human T cells and chemical hapten exposure. Noted time point: pre-sensitization, week 0. The treatment: therapeutic diphenylcyclopropenone sensitization with weekly scalp DPC. One entry per CDR3 protein results from TCRdb running MiXCR on the RACE reads. Of approximately 260,000 distinct CDR3 sequences listed, approximately 7.5% were seen once; the top ten hold 0.9% to 1.5%. This specimen consisted of whole blood, obtained in connection with sensitization to the hapten diphenylcyclopropenone (DPC). The receptors shown here come from a man younger than 30 with alopecia areata. Some clones in this sample may be carry-over from other donors' samples.

This clonotype was found a few times. The chain joins TRBV3-1 to TRBJ2-7; D is unresolved. V lost 0 bases and J lost 0, with 6 bases in between. Looked up from germline, CDR1 is LGHDT and CDR2 is YNNKEL (reference sequence). The length of the CDR3 is 14 residues. The CDR3 DNA follows: TGTGCCAGCAGCCAAGATCGGGCCTCCTACGAGCAGTACTTC. Translation gives CASSQDRASYEQYF.

This chain links TRBV18 with TRBJ1-1; a weak D match, TRBD1 (5 bases). Trimming cost V 7 bases and J 8 bases, with 14 bases left between them. Germline CDR1 reads KGHSH; CDR2 reads LQKENI. The CDR3 sequence is 12 residues long. The CDR3 DNA reads as TGTGCCAGCTTTGGGGACGGAGGGGAAGCTTTCTTT. This codes for CASFGDGGEAFF.

This clonotype turned up a few times. The chain employs TRBV11-3 and TRBJ2-4, with D unresolved. This CDR3 spans 13 amino acids. Deletions cut 6 bases from V and 2 bases from J, with 8 bases between. Germline V gene data show CDR1 as SGHNT and CDR2 as YENEEA. CDR3 sequence reads: CASSMGTKNIQYF. The CDR3 DNA is TGTGCCAGCAGTATGGGGACCAAAAACATTCAGTACTTC.

This chain uses TRBV4-3 with TRBJ1-4; 8 positions agree with TRBD1. This CDR3 region has 16 residues. Trimming removed 2 bases from V and 8 bases from J; junction bases left unmatched: 10. Germline loops: CDR1 LGHNA, CDR2 YSLEER. CDR3 coding DNA: TGCGCCAGCAGCCAAAACGGAGGGACAGGAAGCGAAAAACTGTTTTTT. Translation: CASSQNGGTGSEKLFF.

This chain connects TRBV6-2 or TRBV6-3 to TRBJ1-2, with D unclear. From germline, CDR1 is MNHEY and CDR2 SVGEGT. CDR3 size: 13 residues. The ends were cut back, 0 bases at V and 4 bases at J, with 6 bases in the middle. The CDR3 is CASSYSIVYGYTF. The CDR3 region has the DNA TGTGCCAGCAGTTACTCGATCGTCTATGGCTACACCTTC.

This clonotype has a handful of counts. V gene TRBV4-3 combines with J gene TRBJ1-4, with unresolved D. Germline V gene sequence: CDR1 LGHNA, CDR2 YSLEER. Trimming pared 0 bases from V and 5 bases from J, leaving 10 bases between. The CDR3 runs to 15 residues. CDR3 region: CASSQDLHLNEKLFF. CDR3 in DNA: TGCGCCAGCAGCCAAGACCTACACTTGAATGAAAAACTGTTTTTT.

This rearrangement joins TRBV20-1 to TRBJ2-7; D gene unclear. Trimming pared 3 bases from V and 4 bases from J, leaving 10 bases between. CDR1 and CDR2 (germline): DFQATT, SNEGSKA (reference sequence). There are 12 residues in the CDR3. CDR3 nucleotide sequence: TGCAGTGCTAGGGCTGGACCTTACGAGCAGTACGTC. The encoded protein is CSARAGPYEQYV.

CDR3 protein: CASSLARSGELFF. CDR3 in DNA: TGTGCCAGCAGTTTAGCGAGGTCCGGGGAGCTGTTTTTT. The rearrangement uses TRBV12-3 or TRBV12-4 and TRBJ2-2; D remains unclear. The CDR3 sequence is 13 residues long. V lost 0 bases and J lost 6, with 5 bases in between.

The J gene is TRBJ1-1, the V gene TRBV7-9; the D gene is possibly TRBD1 (5 bases). The CDR3 contains 13 residues. V was cut by 5 bases and J by 3 bases, with 10 bases left in between. Germline CDR1 and CDR2: SEHNR and FQNEAQ (reference sequence). CDR3 sequence (DNA): TGTGCCAGCAGCCACGAAGGGGACACTGAAGCTTTCTTT. Its translation: CASSHEGDTEAFF.

This clonotype was seen a handful of times. A much larger clone lies a single base off, so this may be a read error. The CDR3 loop is CASSFWGSGNTIYF. CDR3 in DNA: TGTGCCAGCAGCTTCTGGGGATCTGGAAACACCATATATTTT. This chain joins TRBV7-9 and TRBJ1-3; D not resolved. There are 14 residues in the CDR3. CDR1 and CDR2 from the germline V gene are SEHNR and FQNEAQ (reference sequence). V was shortened by 3 bases and J by 1 base, with 7 bases between the two germline ends.

This clonotype was counted many times. The V call is TRBV5-1, the J call TRBJ1-6; D unclear. Trimming took off 4 bases at V and 4 bases at J, with 15 bases between the two ends. The length of the CDR3 is 16 residues. From germline, CDR1 is SGHRS and CDR2 YFSETQ. The CDR3 spells CASSPAPVGYNSPLHF. CDR3 DNA sequence: TGCGCCAGCAGCCCCGCGCCAGTGGGTTATAATTCACCCCTCCACTTT.

This clonotype was counted many times. The chain joins TRBV10-1 to TRBJ2-3; D is uncertain. CDR1 WNHNN and CDR2 SYGVQD come from the germline V gene (reference sequence). The CDR3 is made up of 14 amino acids. V lost 4 bases to trimming and J lost 5 bases, with 13 bases between them. The CDR3 coding sequence is TGCGCCAGCAGTGGGGCCCAGCCGGGAGATACGCAGTATTTT. This sequence encodes CASSGAQPGDTQYF.

The table lists this clonotype with a few counts. This chain uses TRBV28 with TRBJ1-1; D unresolved. The V gene's germline CDR1 is MDHEN and CDR2 SYDVKM. Trimming left V 5 bases short and J 2 bases short, with 15 bases between. The CDR3 is 15 residues long. The CDR3 is CASSPIHSRNTEAFF. CDR3 sequence (DNA): TGTGCCAGCAGTCCGATCCATTCGAGAAACACTGAAGCTTTCTTT.

This clonotype was picked up a small number of times. The chain employs TRBV5-1 and TRBJ1-5; D is unclear. Trimming stripped 0 bases from V and 2 bases from J, with 9 bases between. This CDR3 spans 15 amino acids. Germline lookup yields CDR1 SGHRS and CDR2 YFSETQ. For the CDR3, the DNA is TGCGCCAGCAGCTTGGCCGGGGTAGGCAATCAGCCCCAGCATTTT. Amino acid sequence: CASSLAGVGNQPQHF.

The rearrangement links TRBV7-8 to TRBJ1-1; D unclear. V lost 4 bases and J lost 7, with 13 bases in between. The CDR3 covers 13 residues. Germline CDR1 reads SGHVS; CDR2 reads FQNEAQ. CDR3 amino acids: CASSSGNGDEAFF. The CDR3, as DNA: TGTGCCAGCAGCTCCGGTAACGGGGATGAAGCTTTCTTT.

The V and J genes are TRBV10-3 and TRBJ2-5; 10 bases fit TRBD1. V lost 0 bases and J lost 5; bases outside the gene matches: 3. CDR1 and CDR2 from the germline V gene are ENHRY and SYGVKD. The CDR3 consists of 15 residues. The CDR3 nucleotides read TGTGCCATCAGTGAGTCCGACAGGGGGCTGGAGACCCAGTACTTC. The encoded protein is CAISESDRGLETQYF.

This clonotype showed up many times. V and J are TRBV2 and TRBJ2-7; the D gene is possibly TRBD1 (5 bases). The CDR3 extends over 13 amino acids. The germline CDR1 and CDR2 sequences are SNHLY and FYNNEI. The CDR3 bases are TGTGCCAGCAGAGAAGGGGAAGTTTACGAGCAGTACGTC. This gives the protein CASREGEVYEQYV.

The CDR3: CATQIGGEAFF. The CDR3 DNA reads TGTGCCACCCAGATTGGGGGTGAAGCTTTCTTT. The chain joins TRBV24-1 to TRBJ1-1; D might be TRBD1 (5 bases). Between the trimmed V and J ends, which lost 9 bases and 7 bases, there was a span of 11 bases. The CDR3 runs to 11 residues. Germline lookup yields CDR1 KGHDR and CDR2 SFDVKD.

This clonotype was seen more than once but under ten times. V is TRBV3-1 and J is TRBJ1-3; TRBD1 matches 7 bases. V trimming: 0 bases; J trimming: 0 bases; junction bases outside the gene matches: 5. This CDR3 region has 17 residues. CDR1 and CDR2 from the germline V gene are LGHDT and YNNKEL (reference sequence). In nucleotides, the CDR3 is TGTGCCAGCAGCCAAGATGGGACAGCTCCCTCTGGAAACACCATATATTTT. It codes for CASSQDGTAPSGNTIYF.

For the CDR3, the DNA is TGTGCCAGCAGCGCGACAGGGTACGGCAATCAGCCCCAGCATTTT. It translates to CASSATGYGNQPQHF. The V gene is TRBV7-3, the J gene TRBJ1-5, with TRBD1 matching 7 bases. After removal of 5 bases from V and 2 bases from J, the junction contained 6 bases not matched to a gene. This CDR3 comprises 15 residues. In germline, CDR1 is SGHTA, CDR2 FQGTGA.

The V call is TRBV6-2 or TRBV6-3, the J call TRBJ1-6; D may be TRBD1 (5 bases). There are 16 residues in the CDR3. Germline CDR1 reads MNHEY; CDR2 reads SVGEGT. Trimming stripped 2 bases from V and 9 bases from J, with 17 bases between. In DNA form, the CDR3 reads TGTGCCAGCAGTTACCCCTCCGGGACGGGGTCTTCACCCCTCCACTTT. It specifies CASSYPSGTGSSPLHF.

In its sample, this clonotype was seen many times. The DNA for the CDR3 is TGTGCCATCAGTGAGTCCTGGGGACAGGATTACAATGAGCAGTTCTTC. Translated: CAISESWGQDYNEQFF. The V gene is TRBV10-3, the J gene TRBJ2-1; 8 positions agree with TRBD1. This CDR3 has 16 residues. Germline CDR1 reads ENHRY; CDR2 reads SYGVKD. Trimming cost V 0 bases and J 4 bases; bases outside gene matches: 5.

This clonotype has a count of ten or more. J is TRBJ2-7 and V is TRBV28; TRBD1 agrees at 10 bases. Per germline, CDR1 MDHEN and CDR2 SYDVKM. The V segment lost 6 bases and the J segment 0 bases; nucleotides outside the gene matches: 5. The length of the CDR3 is 15 residues. CDR3: CASSPGTGVSYEQYF. The CDR3 nucleotides read TGTGCCAGCAGCCCCGGGACAGGGGTCTCCTACGAGCAGTACTTC.

The CDR3 spells CSVAWGSGTDTQYF. The CDR3 nucleotides read TGCAGCGTTGCGTGGGGATCTGGCACAGATACGCAGTATTTT. This chain joins TRBV29-1 and TRBJ2-3; D ambiguous. This CDR3 contains 14 residues. Germline V lookup: CDR1 SQVTM, CDR2 ANQGSEA. The V end was cut by 4 bases, the J end by 1 base, with 12 bases between.

This clonotype was counted between two and nine times. CDR3 nucleotide sequence: TGTGCCAGCAGCAACATGGGGGGCCTTTTCTCTGGAAACACCATATATTTT. It specifies CASSNMGGLFSGNTIYF. The chain recombines TRBV12-3 or TRBV12-4 with TRBJ1-3; tentatively, D is TRBD1 (6 bases). Trimming removed 6 bases at V and 0 bases at J, with 18 bases between. The length of the CDR3 is 17 residues.